These 7 T cell receptor beta chains were sequenced from one sample in a study of Graves' ophthalmopathy and Graves' hyperthyroidism (dated by TCRdb to between 2018 and 2020). The instrument given in TCRdb is Illumina HiSeq 2000. For repertoire sequencing, the TCR beta CDR3 regions were amplified from RNA transcripts. The first round was an RT-PCR using HTBI primers with the Qiagen OneStep RT-PCR kit, and this first round was followed by a second-round multiplex PCR, then size selection and purification. TCRdb handled the public reads itself, with Q25 trimming in fastp and clone calling in MiXCR, and kept productive beta chains. Entries are consolidated by CDR3 protein sequence, retaining the most common genes and DNA. This sample comprises under 350,000 distinct CDR3 sequences, roughly a sixth of them detected only once. Around an eighth of the sample belongs to the ten largest clones. Sequencing was carried out using peripheral blood. The receptors originated from an adult man with Graves' ophthalmopathy.

This clonotype was counted a few times. The chain is built from TRBV14 and TRBJ2-7; 13 nucleotides match TRBD2. J was trimmed by 6 bases and V by 3 bases; bases with no gene match: 11. CDR1 SGHDN and CDR2 FVKESK come from the germline V gene. The CDR3 totals 17 residues. This CDR3 reads CASSQKIGLAGAFEQYF. CDR3 coding DNA: TGTGCCAGCAGCCAGAAAATCGGACTAGCGGGAGCGTTCGAGCAGTACTTC.

This clonotype was counted ten times or more. V and J are TRBV5-1 and TRBJ1-2, with a tentative D call TRBD1 (6 bases). The CDR3 totals 14 residues. V was trimmed by 5 bases and J by 3 bases, leaving 14 bases between them. Germline V gives CDR1 SGHRS, CDR2 YFSETQ. Written as DNA, the CDR3 is TGCGCCAGCAGGGGGGCCCGGCACGACTATGGCTACACCTTC. Translation: CASRGARHDYGYTF.

This clonotype was seen repeatedly, ten times or more. The chain uses TRBV2 and TRBJ2-2; the D gene is possibly TRBD2 (6 bases). Germline V gene sequence: CDR1 SNHLY, CDR2 FYNNEI. V was cut by 8 bases and J by 2 bases, with 12 bases left in between. CDR3 length: 14 amino acids. The CDR3 reads CASGRTINTGELFF. The CDR3 DNA is TGTGCCAGCGGAAGGACTATAAACACCGGGGAGCTGTTTTTT.

A few counts support this clonotype. At one of its ends the junction is not consistent with the germline gene, which may arise from a read error. V usage is TRBV28 and J usage is TRBJ1-2; no firm D call. Germline CDR1 reads MDHEN; CDR2 reads SYDVKM. The CDR3 contains 15 residues. The CDR3 DNA is TGTGCCAGCACCTTTACAGAGCTGGTCGGCTATGGCTACATCTTC. Its translation: CASTFTELVGYGYIF.

This clonotype came up many times. The chain couples TRBV28 to TRBJ1-1; D call uncertain. Germline V gene data show CDR1 as MDHEN and CDR2 as SYDVKM. This CDR3 contains 15 residues. Trimming shortened V by 4 bases and J by 6 bases, and 18 bases separated the two germline ends. The CDR3 bases are TGTGCCAGCAGTTCATCCTGGAATTCGATCGCTGAAGCTTTCTTT. Amino acids: CASSSSWNSIAEAFF. Filled out from reference TRBV28 and TRBJ1-1, the complete variable domain reads DVKVTQSSRYLVKRTGEKVFLECVQDMDHENMFWYRQDPGLGLRLIYFSYDVKMKEKGDIPEGYSVSREKKERFSLILESASTNQTSMYLCASSSSWNSIAEAFFGQGTRLTVV.

This clonotype occurred a few times. The chain recombines TRBV12-3 or TRBV12-4 with TRBJ1-1, with D possibly matching TRBD1 (5 bases). Trimming shortened V by 6 bases and J by 1 base, and 18 bases separated the two germline ends. This CDR3 spans 16 amino acids. The CDR3 here is CASRHGRGLTNTEAFF. The CDR3 DNA sequence: TGTGCCAGCAGACACGGTCGGGGGTTGACGAACACTGAAGCTTTCTTT.

This clonotype was detected ten times or more. The chain uses TRBV11-1 and TRBJ2-1; 13 bases align to TRBD2. The germline V gene encodes CDR1 SGHAT and CDR2 FQDESV (reference sequence). Trimming cost V 4 bases and J 7 bases; bases outside gene matches: 13. The CDR3 has 18 residues. DNA of the CDR3: TGTGCCAGCAGCTCCCCGGGACTAGCGGGGATCTTGGGGAATGAGCAGTTCTTC. Its protein is CASSSPGLAGILGNEQFF.